The rows below give T cell receptor beta chains drawn from one sample of a study of blood T cell repertoires in COVID-19. Libraries were prepared by immunoSEQ multiplex PCR; TCRdb keeps only in-frame clonotypes and omits some of them. The data hold fewer than 300,000 clones, with approximately 85% observed a single time. The sequenced sample was peripheral blood. The receptors originated from a woman between 25 and 40 years old with acute or convalescent COVID-19. The CDR3 runs from the conserved cysteine through the conserved F or W. A D gene is named only where the DNA matches it firmly. Expanded clones get a size class; other rows say once, few or many, or leave the size out.

.,.,TRBV12-1,14,TRBJ2-7,CASSFQGRCYEQYF,TGTGCCAGCAGCTTTCAGGGCAGGTGTTACGAGCAGTACTTC
.,once,TRBV5-4,14,TRBJ2-1,CASSQVLSYNEQFF,TGTGCCAGCAGCCAGGTTCTGTCCTACAATGAGCAGTTCTTC
.,few,TRBV4-2,16,TRBJ1-5,CASSQDRVLQNQPQHF,TGTGCCAGCAGCCAAGATCGGGTCCTCCAAAATCAGCCCCAGCATTTT
.,.,TRBV13,15,TRBJ2-7,CASSSTRLVEYEQYF,TGTGCCAGCAGCTCCACACGACTAGTAGAGTACGAGCAGTACTTC
TRBD2,few,TRBV7-9,15,TRBJ2-1,CASSGLAGGYNEQFF,TGTGCCAGCAGCGGACTAGCGGGAGGGTACAATGAGCAGTTCTTC
TRBD2,.,TRBV30,13,TRBJ2-3,CAGRGLADYTQYF,TGTGCCGGACGAGGACTAGCGGACTATACGCAGTATTTT
.,.,TRBV5-6,16,TRBJ1-1,CASSFEGDLMNTEAFF,TGTGCCAGCAGCTTCGAGGGTGACCTGATGAACACTGAAGCTTTCTTT
TRBD2,.,TRBV7-8,16,TRBJ2-3,CASSLELAGATDTQYF,TGTGCCAGCAGCTTAGAACTAGCGGGAGCTACAGATACGCAGTATTTT
TRBD1,.,TRBV6-4,14,TRBJ1-2,CASSEGQGADGYTF,TGTGCCAGCAGTGAAGGACAGGGGGCGGATGGCTACACCTTC
TRBD1,.,TRBV7-4,18,TRBJ1-4,CASRAHRDRPSTNEKLFF,TGTGCCAGCAGAGCCCACCGGGACAGGCCATCAACTAATGAAAAACTGTTTTTT
TRBD2,few,TRBV19,13,TRBJ2-7,CASSMLAGGEQYF,TGTGCCAGTAGTATGCTCGCGGGAGGCGAGCAGTACTTC
TRBD1,.,TRBV7-8,13,TRBJ1-1,CASSYGGQGKAFF,TGTGCCAGCAGCTACGGGGGACAGGGGAAAGCTTTCTTT
TRBD1,.,TRBV6-5,15,TRBJ1-1,CASSPRAGGTTEAFF,TGTGCCAGCAGCCCCAGGGCAGGGGGCACTACTGAAGCTTTCTTT
TRBD1,.,TRBV6-5,16,TRBJ2-7,CASSSHQTGGFYEQYF,TGTGCCAGCAGTTCTCACCAGACAGGGGGTTTCTACGAGCAGTACTTC
TRBD2,.,TRBV7-2,16,TRBJ2-1,CASSAALAGGPYEQFF,TGTGCCAGCAGCGCCGCCCTAGCGGGAGGGCCTTATGAGCAGTTCTTC
TRBD1,.,TRBV19,12,TRBJ2-7,CASSLQGYEQYF,TGTGCCAGTAGTTTACAGGGGTACGAGCAGTACTTC
.,.,TRBV19,12,TRBJ1-6,CASRQVESPLHF,TGTGCCAGTAGACAAGTGGAGTCACCCCTCCACTTT
TRBD2,.,TRBV30,17,TRBJ2-7,CAWSTTHGLDPPYEQYF,TGTGCCTGGAGTACAACCCACGGACTAGATCCACCGTACGAGCAGTACTTC
TRBD1,.,TRBV5-1,14,TRBJ1-2,CASSLGQGAPGYTF,TGCGCCAGCAGCTTGGGACAGGGGGCGCCTGGCTACACCTTC
TRBD2,.,TRBV4-3,14,TRBJ2-5,CASSPTSGQETQYF,TGCGCCAGCAGTCCGACTAGCGGCCAAGAGACCCAGTACTTC
TRBD1,once,TRBV5-1,18,TRBJ2-1,CASSPSGTGGLTGGRQFF,TGCGCCAGCTCCCCGTCCGGGACAGGGGGTTTGACGGGAGGGCGGCAGTTCTTC
TRBD1,.,TRBV19,15,TRBJ1-5,CASSMTGQGPQPQHF,TGTGCCAGTAGTATGACGGGACAGGGGCCCCAGCCCCAGCATTTT
.,.,TRBV5-4,13,TRBJ2-7,CASSLAPGDEQYF,TGTGCCAGCAGCTTGGCCCCGGGTGACGAGCAGTACTTC
.,.,TRBV5-6,16,TRBJ2-3,CASSTLRRERTDTQYF,TGTGCCAGCAGCACCCTGCGACGGGAGCGTACAGATACGCAGTATTTT
.,.,TRBV5-1,15,TRBJ2-1,CASSVRDSGGNEQFF,TGCGCCAGCAGCGTCCGGGACAGTGGGGGGAATGAGCAGTTCTTC
TRBD1,.,TRBV14,13,TRBJ2-7,CASSLDRGRGQYF,TGTGCCAGCAGCCTAGACAGGGGGCGCGGGCAGTACTTC
TRBD1,.,TRBV5-4,15,TRBJ1-1,CASSSDRGRSTEAFF,TGTGCCAGCAGCTCGGACAGGGGCAGGAGCACTGAAGCTTTCTTT
.,.,TRBV29-1,13,TRBJ1-6,CSVRYSYNSPLHF,TGCAGCGTGCGATACTCCTATAATTCACCCCTCCACTTT
TRBD2,.,TRBV18,16,TRBJ2-5,CASSRILAATQETQYF,TGTGCCAGCTCACGAATTCTAGCGGCCACCCAAGAGACCCAGTACTTC
.,.,TRBV18,15,TRBJ2-3,CASSPKQVVTDTQYF,TGTGCCAGCTCACCTAAGCAGGTAGTCACAGATACGCAGTATTTT
TRBD2,.,TRBV19,17,TRBJ2-1,CASSIEGTSGRGHEQFF,TGTGCCAGTAGTATAGAGGGAACTAGCGGGAGGGGGCATGAGCAGTTCTTC
.,.,TRBV2,15,TRBJ2-2,CASLETGVNTGELFF,TGTGCCAGCTTGGAGACAGGCGTCAACACCGGGGAGCTGTTTTTT
TRBD1,.,TRBV9,14,TRBJ1-5,CASSAGTGGGPQHF,TGTGCCAGCAGCGCCGGGACAGGTGGGGGCCCCCAGCATTTT
.,.,TRBV15,14,TRBJ1-1,CATSRDRGYTEAFF,TGTGCCACCAGCAGAGACAGGGGCTACACTGAAGCTTTCTTT
TRBD1,few,TRBV10-3,15,TRBJ1-3,CAIRGQGFSGNTIYF,TGTGCCATCAGAGGACAGGGCTTCTCTGGAAACACCATATATTTT
TRBD1,.,TRBV7-3,14,TRBJ2-2,CASRGQGITGELFF,TGTGCCAGCAGGGGACAGGGTATTACCGGGGAGCTGTTTTTT
.,.,TRBV11-2,17,TRBJ2-3,CASSLRSLAIGTDTQYF,TGTGCCAGCAGTTTAAGGTCGCTAGCGATCGGCACAGATACGCAGTATTTT
.,.,TRBV5-1,14,TRBJ2-5,CASSRNADQETQYF,TGCGCCAGCAGCCGTAATGCCGATCAGGAGACCCAGTACTTC
.,few,TRBV7-9,13,TRBJ2-5,CASISGGKETQYF,TGTGCCAGCATCTCCGGAGGAAAAGAGACCCAGTACTTC
.,.,TRBV19,15,TRBJ2-3,CASSILRAGVDTQYF,TGTGCCAGTAGTATCCTCAGGGCAGGGGTAGATACGCAGTATTTT
.,.,TRBV20-1,14,TRBJ1-2,CSASNARDFYGYTF,TGCAGTGCTAGTAACGCCAGGGATTTCTATGGCTACACCTTC
.,.,TRBV5-1,18,TRBJ1-2,CASSLAVGHSLANYGYTF,TGCGCCAGCAGCTTGGCCGTAGGACATAGCCTAGCTAACTATGGCTACACCTTC
.,.,TRBV7-6,15,TRBJ1-5,CASSLGDWGHQPQHF,TGTGCCAGCAGCTTAGGGGACTGGGGACATCAGCCCCAGCATTTT
.,few,TRBV27,13,TRBJ2-2,CASSLSETGELFF,TGTGCCAGCAGTTTATCAGAGACCGGGGAGCTGTTTTTT
.,.,TRBV12-5,12,TRBJ2-7,CASGLVTYEQYF,TGTGCTAGTGGTTTGGTAACATACGAGCAGTACTTC
.,.,TRBV4-3,15,TRBJ2-1,CASSQGPGWDNEQFF,TGCGCCAGCAGCCAGGGCCCTGGGTGGGACAATGAGCAGTTCTTC
TRBD1,.,TRBV5-1,15,TRBJ2-3,CASSLEGTGSDTQYF,TGCGCCAGCAGCTTGGAAGGGACAGGGTCAGATACGCAGTATTTT
TRBD2,.,TRBV5-6,17,TRBJ2-2,CASSLAVSGRLRGELFF,TGTGCCAGCAGCTTGGCGGTTAGCGGGAGGCTTCGCGGGGAGCTGTTTTTT